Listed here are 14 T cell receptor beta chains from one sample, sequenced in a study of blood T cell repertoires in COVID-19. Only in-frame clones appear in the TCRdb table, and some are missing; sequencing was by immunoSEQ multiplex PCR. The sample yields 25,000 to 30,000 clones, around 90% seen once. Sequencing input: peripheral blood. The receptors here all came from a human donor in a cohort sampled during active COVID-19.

CDR3 sequence: CASDRAGARNEQFF. The CDR3, as DNA: TGTGCTAGTGACAGGGCAGGGGCTAGGAATGAGCAGTTCTTC. This sequence joins TRBV12-5 and TRBJ2-1, with a possible D match to TRBD1 (6 bases). The V gene's germline CDR1 is LGHNT and CDR2 FRNRAP. The CDR3 is made up of 14 amino acids. Trimming cost V 7 bases and J 7 bases, with 17 bases left between them.

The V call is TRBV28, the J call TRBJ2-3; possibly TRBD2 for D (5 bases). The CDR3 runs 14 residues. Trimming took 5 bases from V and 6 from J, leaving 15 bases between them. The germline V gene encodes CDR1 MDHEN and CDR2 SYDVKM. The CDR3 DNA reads TGTGCCAGCAGTCCCCATGGGCCGGGGGATACGCAGTATTTT. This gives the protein CASSPHGPGDTQYF. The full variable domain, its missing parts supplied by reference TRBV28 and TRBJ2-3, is DVKVTQSSRYLVKRTGEKVFLECVQDMDHENMFWYRQDPGLGLRLIYFSYDVKMKEKGDIPEGYSVSREKKERFSLILESASTNQTSMYLCASSPHGPGDTQYFGPGTRLTVL.

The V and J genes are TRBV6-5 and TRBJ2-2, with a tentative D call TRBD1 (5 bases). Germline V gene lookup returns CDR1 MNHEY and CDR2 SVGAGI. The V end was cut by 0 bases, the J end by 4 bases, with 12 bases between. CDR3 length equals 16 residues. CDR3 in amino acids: CASSYSTGAGTGELFF. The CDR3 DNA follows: TGTGCCAGCAGTTACTCGACTGGGGCAGGCACCGGGGAGCTGTTTTTT.

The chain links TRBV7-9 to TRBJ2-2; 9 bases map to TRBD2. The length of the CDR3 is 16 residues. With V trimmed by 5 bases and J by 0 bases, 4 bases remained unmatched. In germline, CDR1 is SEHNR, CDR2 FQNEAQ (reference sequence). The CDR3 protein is CASSLRLAANTGELFF. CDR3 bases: TGTGCCAGCAGCCTTCGACTAGCGGCGAACACCGGGGAGCTGTTTTTT.

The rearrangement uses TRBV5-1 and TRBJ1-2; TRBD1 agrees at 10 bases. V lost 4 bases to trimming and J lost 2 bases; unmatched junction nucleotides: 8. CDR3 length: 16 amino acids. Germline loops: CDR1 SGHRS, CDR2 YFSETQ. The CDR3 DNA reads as TGCGCCAGCAGCCCCTGGGACAGGGGAGGAAACTATGGCTACACCTTC. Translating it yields CASSPWDRGGNYGYTF.

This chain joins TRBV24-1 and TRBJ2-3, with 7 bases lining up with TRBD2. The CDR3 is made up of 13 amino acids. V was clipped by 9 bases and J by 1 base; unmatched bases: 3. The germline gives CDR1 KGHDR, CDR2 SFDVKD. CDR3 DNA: TGTGCCACCGGTCTAGCGGGCACAGATACGCAGTATTTT. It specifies CATGLAGTDTQYF.

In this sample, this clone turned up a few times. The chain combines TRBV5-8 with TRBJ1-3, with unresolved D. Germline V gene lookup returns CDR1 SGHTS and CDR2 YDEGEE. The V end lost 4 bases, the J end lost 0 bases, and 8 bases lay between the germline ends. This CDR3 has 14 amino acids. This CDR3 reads CASSPPSSGNTIYF. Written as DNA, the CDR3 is TGTGCCAGCAGCCCTCCGAGCTCTGGAAACACCATATATTTT.

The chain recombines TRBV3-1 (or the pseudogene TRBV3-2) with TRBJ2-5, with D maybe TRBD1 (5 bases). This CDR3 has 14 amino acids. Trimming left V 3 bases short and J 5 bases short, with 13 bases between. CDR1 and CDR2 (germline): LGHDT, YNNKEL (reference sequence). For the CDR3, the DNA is TGTGCCAGCAGCCAGTCAGGGCCGCAGGAGACCCAGTACTTC. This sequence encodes CASSQSGPQETQYF.

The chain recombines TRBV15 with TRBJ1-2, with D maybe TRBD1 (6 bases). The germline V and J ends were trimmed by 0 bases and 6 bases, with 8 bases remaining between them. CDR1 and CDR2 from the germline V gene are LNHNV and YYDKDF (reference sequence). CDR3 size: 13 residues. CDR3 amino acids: CATSREYRDGYTF. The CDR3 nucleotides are TGTGCCACCAGCAGAGAGTACAGGGATGGCTACACCTTC.

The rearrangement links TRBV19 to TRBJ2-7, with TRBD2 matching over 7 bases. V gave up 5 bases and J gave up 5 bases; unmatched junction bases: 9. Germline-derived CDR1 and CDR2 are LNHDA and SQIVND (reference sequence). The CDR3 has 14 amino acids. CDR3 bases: TGTGCCAGTAGTTTGGGCGGGAGATGGAACGAGCAGTACTTC. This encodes CASSLGGRWNEQYF. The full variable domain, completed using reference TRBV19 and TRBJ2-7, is DGGITQSPKYLFRKEGQNVTLSCEQNLNHDAMYWYRQDPGQGLRLIYYSQIVNDFQKGDIAEGYSVSREKKESFPLTVTSAQKNPTAFYLCASSLGGRWNEQYFGPGTRLTVT.

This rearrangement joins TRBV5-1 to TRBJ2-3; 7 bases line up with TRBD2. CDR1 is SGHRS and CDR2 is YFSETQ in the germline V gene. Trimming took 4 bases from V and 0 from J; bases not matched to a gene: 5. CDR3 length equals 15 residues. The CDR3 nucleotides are TGCGCCAGCAGCCGGATTAGCGGGAGCACAGATACGCAGTATTTT. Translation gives CASSRISGSTDTQYF.

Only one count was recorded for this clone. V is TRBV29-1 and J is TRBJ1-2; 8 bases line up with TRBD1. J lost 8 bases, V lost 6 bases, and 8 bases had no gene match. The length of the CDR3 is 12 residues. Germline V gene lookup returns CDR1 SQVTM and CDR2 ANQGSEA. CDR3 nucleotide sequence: TGCAGCGTGTTGGACAGGGAACGAGGCTACACCTTC. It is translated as CSVLDRERGYTF.

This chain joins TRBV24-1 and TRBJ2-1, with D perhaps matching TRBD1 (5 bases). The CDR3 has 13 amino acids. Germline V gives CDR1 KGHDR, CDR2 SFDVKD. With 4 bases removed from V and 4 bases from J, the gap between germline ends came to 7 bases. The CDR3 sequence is CATSEQDYNEQFF. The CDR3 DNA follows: TGTGCCACCAGTGAACAGGATTACAATGAGCAGTTCTTC.

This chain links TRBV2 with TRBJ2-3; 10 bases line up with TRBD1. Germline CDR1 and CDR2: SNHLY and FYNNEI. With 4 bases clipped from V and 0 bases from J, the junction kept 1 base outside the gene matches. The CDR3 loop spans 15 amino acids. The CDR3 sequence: CASSGQGASTDTQYF. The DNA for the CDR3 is TGTGCCAGCAGTGGACAGGGGGCGAGCACAGATACGCAGTATTTT.